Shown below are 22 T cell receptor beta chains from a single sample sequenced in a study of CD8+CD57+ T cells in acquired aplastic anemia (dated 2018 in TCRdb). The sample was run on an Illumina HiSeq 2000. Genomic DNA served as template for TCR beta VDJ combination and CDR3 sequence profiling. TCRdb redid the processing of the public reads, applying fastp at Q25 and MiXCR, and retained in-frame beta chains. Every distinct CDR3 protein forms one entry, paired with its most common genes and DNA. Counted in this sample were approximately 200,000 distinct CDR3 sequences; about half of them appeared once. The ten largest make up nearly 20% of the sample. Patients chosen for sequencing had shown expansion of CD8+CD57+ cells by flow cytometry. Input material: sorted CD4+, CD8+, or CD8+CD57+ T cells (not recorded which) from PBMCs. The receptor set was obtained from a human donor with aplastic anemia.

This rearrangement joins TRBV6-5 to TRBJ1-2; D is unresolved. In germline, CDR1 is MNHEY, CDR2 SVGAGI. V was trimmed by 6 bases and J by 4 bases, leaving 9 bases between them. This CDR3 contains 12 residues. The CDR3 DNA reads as TGTGCCAGCAGCGGATTGAGCTATGGCTACACCTTC. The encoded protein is CASSGLSYGYTF.

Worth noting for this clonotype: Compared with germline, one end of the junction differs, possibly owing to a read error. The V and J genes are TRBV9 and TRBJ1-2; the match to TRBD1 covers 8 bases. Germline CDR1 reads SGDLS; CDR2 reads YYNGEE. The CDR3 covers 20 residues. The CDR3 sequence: CASSLDNMAGQGLNNYGNTF. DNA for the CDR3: TGTGCCAGCAGCTTAGATAATATGGCTGGACAGGGCCTGAATAACTATGGCAACACCTTC. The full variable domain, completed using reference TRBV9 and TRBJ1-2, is DSGVTQTPKHLITATGQRVTLRCSPRSGDLSVYWYQQSLDQGLQFLIQYYNGEERAKGNILERFSAQQFPDLHSELNLSSLELGDSALYFCASSLDNMAGQGLNNYGNTFGSGTRLTVV.

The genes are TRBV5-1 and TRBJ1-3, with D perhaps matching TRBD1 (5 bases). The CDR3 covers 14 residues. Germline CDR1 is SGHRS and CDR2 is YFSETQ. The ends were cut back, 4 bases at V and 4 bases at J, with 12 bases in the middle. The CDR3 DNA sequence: TGCGCCAGCAGCCCTGTGGGGGAAGGAAACACCATATATTTT. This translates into CASSPVGEGNTIYF.

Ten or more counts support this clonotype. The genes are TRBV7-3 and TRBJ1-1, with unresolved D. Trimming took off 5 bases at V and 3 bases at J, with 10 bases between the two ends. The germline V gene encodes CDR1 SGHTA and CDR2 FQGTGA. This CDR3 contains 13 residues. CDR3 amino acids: CASSVQADTEAFF. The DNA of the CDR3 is TGTGCCAGCAGCGTTCAGGCGGACACTGAAGCTTTCTTT.

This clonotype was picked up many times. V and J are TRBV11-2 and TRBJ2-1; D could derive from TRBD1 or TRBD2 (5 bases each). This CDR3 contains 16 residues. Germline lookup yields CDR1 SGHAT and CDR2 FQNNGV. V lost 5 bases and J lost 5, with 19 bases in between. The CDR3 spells CASSPQGRGKNNEQFF. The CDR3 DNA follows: TGTGCCAGCAGCCCCCAGGGACGGGGTAAAAACAATGAGCAGTTCTTC.

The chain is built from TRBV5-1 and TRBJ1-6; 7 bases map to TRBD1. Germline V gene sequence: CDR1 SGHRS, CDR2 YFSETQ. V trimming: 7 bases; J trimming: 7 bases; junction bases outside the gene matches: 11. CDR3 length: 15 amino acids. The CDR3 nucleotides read TGCGCCAGCCGCCAGACCGGGACAGAAAATTCACCCCTCCACTTT. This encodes CASRQTGTENSPLHF.

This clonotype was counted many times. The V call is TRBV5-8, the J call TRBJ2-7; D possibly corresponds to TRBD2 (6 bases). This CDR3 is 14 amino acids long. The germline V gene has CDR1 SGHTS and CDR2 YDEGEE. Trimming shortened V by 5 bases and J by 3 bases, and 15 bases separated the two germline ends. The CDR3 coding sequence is TGTGCCAGCAGTCCCGGACCCGGGAGCTACGAGCAGTACTTC. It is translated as CASSPGPGSYEQYF.

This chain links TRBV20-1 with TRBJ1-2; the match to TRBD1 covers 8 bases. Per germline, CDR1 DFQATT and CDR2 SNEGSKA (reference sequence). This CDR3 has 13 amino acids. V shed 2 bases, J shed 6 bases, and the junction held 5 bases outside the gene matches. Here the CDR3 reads CSARSDRGHGYTF. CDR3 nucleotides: TGCAGTGCTAGATCAGACAGGGGCCATGGCTACACCTTC.

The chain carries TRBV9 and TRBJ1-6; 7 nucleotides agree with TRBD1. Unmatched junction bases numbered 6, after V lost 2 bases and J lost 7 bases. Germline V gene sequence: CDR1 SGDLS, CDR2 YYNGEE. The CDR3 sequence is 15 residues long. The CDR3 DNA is TGTGCCAGCAGCGTTACCGGGACAGACAATTCACCCCTCCACTTT. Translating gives CASSVTGTDNSPLHF. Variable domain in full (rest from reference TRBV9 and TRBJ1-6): DSGVTQTPKHLITATGQRVTLRCSPRSGDLSVYWYQQSLDQGLQFLIQYYNGEERAKGNILERFSAQQFPDLHSELNLSSLELGDSALYFCASSVTGTDNSPLHFGNGTRLTVT.

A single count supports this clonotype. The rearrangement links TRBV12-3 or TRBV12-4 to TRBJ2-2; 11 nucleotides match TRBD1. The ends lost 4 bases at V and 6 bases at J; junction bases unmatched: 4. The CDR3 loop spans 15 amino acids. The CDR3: CASSWDRGFSGELFF. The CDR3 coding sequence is TGTGCCAGCAGTTGGGACAGGGGGTTCTCCGGGGAGCTGTTTTTT.

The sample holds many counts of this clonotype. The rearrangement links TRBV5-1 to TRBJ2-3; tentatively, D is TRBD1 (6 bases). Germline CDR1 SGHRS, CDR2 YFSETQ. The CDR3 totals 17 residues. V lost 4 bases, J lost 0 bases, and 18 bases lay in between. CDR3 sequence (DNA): TGCGCCAGCAGCCGCTCAGCCGGGACAAGCAGCACAGATACGCAGTATTTT. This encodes CASSRSAGTSSTDTQYF.

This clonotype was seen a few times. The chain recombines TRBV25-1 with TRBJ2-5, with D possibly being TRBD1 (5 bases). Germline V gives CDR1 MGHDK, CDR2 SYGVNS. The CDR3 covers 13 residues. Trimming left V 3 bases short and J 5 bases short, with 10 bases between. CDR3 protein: CASSDAGRETQYF. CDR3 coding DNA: TGTGCCAGCAGTGATGCAGGGCGGGAGACCCAGTACTTC.

The CDR3 loop reads CASSLGGTFGQPQHF. The CDR3 coding sequence is TGTGCCAGCAGCTTAGGGGGGACCTTTGGTCAGCCCCAGCATTTT. The V gene is TRBV7-9, the J gene TRBJ1-5; D might be TRBD1 (5 bases). The CDR3 has 15 residues. The germline V gene has CDR1 SEHNR and CDR2 FQNEAQ (reference sequence). Trimming pared 1 base from V and 6 bases from J, leaving 13 bases between.

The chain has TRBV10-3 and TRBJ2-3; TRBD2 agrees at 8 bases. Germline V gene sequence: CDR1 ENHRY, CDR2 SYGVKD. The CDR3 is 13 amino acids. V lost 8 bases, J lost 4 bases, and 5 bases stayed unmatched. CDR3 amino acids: CAISGGAPDTQYF. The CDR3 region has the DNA TGTGCCATCTCGGGGGGGGCCCCAGATACGCAGTATTTT.

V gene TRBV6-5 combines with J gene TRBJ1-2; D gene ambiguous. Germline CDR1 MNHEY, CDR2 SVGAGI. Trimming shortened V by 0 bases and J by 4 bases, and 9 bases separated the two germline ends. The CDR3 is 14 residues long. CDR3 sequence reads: CASSYSLGSYGYTF. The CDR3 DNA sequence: TGTGCCAGCAGTTACTCCTTGGGTTCCTATGGCTACACCTTC.

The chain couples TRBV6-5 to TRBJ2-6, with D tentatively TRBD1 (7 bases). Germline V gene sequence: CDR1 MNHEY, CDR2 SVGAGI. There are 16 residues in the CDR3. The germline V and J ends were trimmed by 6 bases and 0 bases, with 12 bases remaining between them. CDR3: CASRRDSISGANVLTF. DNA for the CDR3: TGTGCCAGCAGGCGGGACAGTATCTCTGGGGCCAACGTCCTGACTTTC.

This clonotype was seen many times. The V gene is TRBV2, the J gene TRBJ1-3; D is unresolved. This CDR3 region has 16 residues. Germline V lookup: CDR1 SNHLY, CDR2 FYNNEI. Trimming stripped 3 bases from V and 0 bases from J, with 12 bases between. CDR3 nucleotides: TGTGCCAGCAGTGAGATAGGCGGGTACTCTGGAAACACCATATATTTT. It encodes CASSEIGGYSGNTIYF.

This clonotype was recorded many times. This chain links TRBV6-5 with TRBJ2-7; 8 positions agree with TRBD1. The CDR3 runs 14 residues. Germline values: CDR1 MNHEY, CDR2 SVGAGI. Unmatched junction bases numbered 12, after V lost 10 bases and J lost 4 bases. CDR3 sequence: CATRLGQGWYEQYF. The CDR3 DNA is TGTGCCACCAGGTTAGGACAGGGCTGGTACGAGCAGTACTTC.

CDR3: CASSLWQIEKLFF. As DNA, the CDR3 is TGTGCCAGCAGCTTGTGGCAGATTGAAAAACTGTTTTTT. V gene TRBV7-9 combines with J gene TRBJ1-4, with D hard to call. CDR1 is SEHNR and CDR2 is FQNEAQ in the germline V gene (reference sequence). CDR3 length equals 13 residues. V dropped 3 bases and J dropped 7 bases, with 9 bases sitting between them.

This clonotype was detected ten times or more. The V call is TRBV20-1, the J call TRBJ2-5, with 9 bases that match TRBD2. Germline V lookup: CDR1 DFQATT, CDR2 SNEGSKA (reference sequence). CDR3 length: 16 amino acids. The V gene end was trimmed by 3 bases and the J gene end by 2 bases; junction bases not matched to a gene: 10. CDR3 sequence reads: CSASSEGTSLQETQYF. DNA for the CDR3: TGCAGTGCTAGTTCAGAGGGGACTAGCTTACAAGAGACCCAGTACTTC.

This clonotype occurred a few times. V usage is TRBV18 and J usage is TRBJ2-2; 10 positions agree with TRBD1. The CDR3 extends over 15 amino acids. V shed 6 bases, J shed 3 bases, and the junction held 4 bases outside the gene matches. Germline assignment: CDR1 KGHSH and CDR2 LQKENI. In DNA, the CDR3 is TGTGCCAGCTCGTCAGACAGGGGGCACACCGGGGAGCTGTTTTTT. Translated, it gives CASSSDRGHTGELFF.

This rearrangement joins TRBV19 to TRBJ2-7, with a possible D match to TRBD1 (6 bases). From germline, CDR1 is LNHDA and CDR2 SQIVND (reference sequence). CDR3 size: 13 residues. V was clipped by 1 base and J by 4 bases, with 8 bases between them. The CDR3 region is CASSIGTDYEQYF. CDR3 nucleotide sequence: TGTGCCAGTAGTATAGGGACAGATTACGAGCAGTACTTC. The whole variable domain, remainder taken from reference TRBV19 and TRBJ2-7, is DGGITQSPKYLFRKEGQNVTLSCEQNLNHDAMYWYRQDPGQGLRLIYYSQIVNDFQKGDIAEGYSVSREKKESFPLTVTSAQKNPTAFYLCASSIGTDYEQYFGPGTRLTVT.